This T cell receptor (beta chain) was observed in a study of blood T cells in healthy people across ages. Study-level findings and limits: Diversity of TCR beta per million T cells declined in a roughly linear way with age.

The use of a sample-barcoded 5' primer and a J-beta primer mix characterized a second PCR of roughly 7 to 11 cycles. Each CDR3 protein is one row after TCRdb ran MiXCR on the 5' RACE reads. In the table there are around 1,500,000 distinct CDR3 sequences, over 25% of which are singletons. Healthy Caucasian individuals from Russia aged about 6 to 95 served as donors. Whenever a sample was processed, at least 6 million PBMCs were isolated. Per sample, extraction of total RNA gave at least 6 micrograms in every case. With regard to this clonotype: No antigen is known for it.

The CDR3 covers 11 residues. The V gene's germline CDR1 is SGHRS and CDR2 YFSETQ. The sample taken for sequencing was blood. The chain links TRBV5-1 to TRBJ2-1; possibly TRBD1 for D (5 bases). The DNA end is more similar to TRBJ2-7, so the J call may be wrong. The receptor comes from a woman in her twenties or thirties in good health. This CDR3 is CASIRGDEQYF. CDR3 DNA sequence: TGCGCCAGCATTAGGGGCGATGAGCAGTACTTC.